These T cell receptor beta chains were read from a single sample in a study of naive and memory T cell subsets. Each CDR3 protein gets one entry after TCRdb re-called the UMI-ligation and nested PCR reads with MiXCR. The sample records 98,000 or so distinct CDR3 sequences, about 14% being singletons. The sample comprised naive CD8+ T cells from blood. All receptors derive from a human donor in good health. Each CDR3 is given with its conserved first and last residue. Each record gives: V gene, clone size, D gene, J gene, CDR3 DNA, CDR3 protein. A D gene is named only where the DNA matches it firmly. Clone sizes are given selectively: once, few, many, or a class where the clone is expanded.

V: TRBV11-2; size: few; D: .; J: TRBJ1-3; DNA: TGTGCCAGCAGCCCTCCGCGCGAAGGGTCTGGAAACACCATATATTTT; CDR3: CASSPPREGSGNTIYF
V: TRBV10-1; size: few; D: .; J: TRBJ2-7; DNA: TGCGCCAGCAGTGAGTGGAAGGCGCAACCAAAAGGGTATAAGGGCGAGCAGTACTTC; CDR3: CASSEWKAQPKGYKGEQYF
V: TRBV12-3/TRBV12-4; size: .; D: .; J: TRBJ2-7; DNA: TGTGCCAGCAGTCCGGGACCTCCCTACGAGCAGTACTTC; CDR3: CASSPGPPYEQYF
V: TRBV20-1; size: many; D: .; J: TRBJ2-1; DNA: TGCAGTGTGGAGGGGTCTCGTAACTCCTACAATGAGCAGTTCTTC; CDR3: CSVEGSRNSYNEQFF
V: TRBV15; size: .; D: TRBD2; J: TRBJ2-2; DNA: TGTGCCACCAGCAGAGATATAGGCCTAGCGGGAAACACCGGGGAGCTGTTTTTT; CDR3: CATSRDIGLAGNTGELFF
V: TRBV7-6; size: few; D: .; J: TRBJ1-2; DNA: TGTGCCAGCAGCTCCCTTCCCGGGACACCTTATGGCTACACCTTC; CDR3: CASSSLPGTPYGYTF
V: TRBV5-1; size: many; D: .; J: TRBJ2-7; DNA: TGCGCCAGCAGCTTGAGCGGCGGGACCTACGAGCAGTACTTC; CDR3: CASSLSGGTYEQYF
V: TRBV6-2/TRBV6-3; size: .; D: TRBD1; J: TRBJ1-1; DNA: TGTGCCAGCACCGGGACAGGGGCCACTGAAGCTTTCTTT; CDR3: CASTGTGATEAFF
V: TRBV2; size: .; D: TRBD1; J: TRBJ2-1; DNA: TGTGCCAGCAGTGGAGGACAGGGGGTAGACAATGAGCAGTTCTTC; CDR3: CASSGGQGVDNEQFF
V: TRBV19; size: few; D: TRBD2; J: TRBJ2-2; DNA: TGTGCCAGTAGGCCCCGGGAGGCGGTCGGCGGGGAGCTGTTTTTT; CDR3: CASRPREAVGGELFF
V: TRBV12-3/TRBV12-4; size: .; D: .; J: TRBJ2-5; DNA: TGTGCCAGCAGTTTGGGGTGGAGGTGGCAAGAGACCCAGTACTTC; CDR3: CASSLGWRWQETQYF
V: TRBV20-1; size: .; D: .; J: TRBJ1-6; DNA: TGCAGTGCTAGAGACCCGACAGATACATATAATTCACCCCTCCACTTT; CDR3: CSARDPTDTYNSPLHF
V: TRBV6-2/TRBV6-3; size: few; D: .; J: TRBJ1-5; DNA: TGTGCCAGCAGTACTTGGGGGGGAGGATATCAGCCCCAGCATTTT; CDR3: CASSTWGGGYQPQHF
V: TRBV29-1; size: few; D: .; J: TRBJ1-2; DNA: TGCAGCGTTCAAGCCGGGGTGGATGGTATGGGAGGCTACACCTTC; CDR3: CSVQAGVDGMGGYTF
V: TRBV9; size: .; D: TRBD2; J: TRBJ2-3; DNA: TGTGCCAGCAGTCCCGGCGGGAGTCTGACAGATACGCAGTATTTT; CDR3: CASSPGGSLTDTQYF
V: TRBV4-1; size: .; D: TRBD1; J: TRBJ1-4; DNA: TGCGCCAGCAGGTCGCTTCAGGGGGCGACCTCTAATGAAAAACTGTTTTTT; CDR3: CASRSLQGATSNEKLFF
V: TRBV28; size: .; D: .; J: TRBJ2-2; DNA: TGTGCCAGCAGTTTATCTCCCGGGGATCCCAGGGAGCTGTTTTTT; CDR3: CASSLSPGDPRELFF
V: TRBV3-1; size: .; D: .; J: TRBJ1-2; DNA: TGTGCCAGCAGCCAAGTCGCGGACACGGAAGGCTACACCTTC; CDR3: CASSQVADTEGYTF
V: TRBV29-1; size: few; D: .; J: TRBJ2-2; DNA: TGCAGCGTTGTGAACACCGGGGAGCTGTTTTTT; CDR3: CSVVNTGELFF
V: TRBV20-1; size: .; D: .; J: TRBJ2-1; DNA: TGCAGTGCTAGCCTACTAGCTAGTTATGAGCAGTTCTTC; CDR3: CSASLLASYEQFF
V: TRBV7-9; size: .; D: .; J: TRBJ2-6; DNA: TGTGCCAGCAGCTTACCCGGACAGACCAACTCTGGGGCCAACGTCCTGACTTTC; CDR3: CASSLPGQTNSGANVLTF
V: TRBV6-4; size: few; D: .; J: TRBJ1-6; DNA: TGTGCCAGCAGTGAAGGAGTATATAATTCACCCCTCCACTTT; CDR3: CASSEGVYNSPLHF
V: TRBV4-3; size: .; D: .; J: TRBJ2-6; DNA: TGCGCCAGCAGCCCGACCGTTGGGGCGGAAATAGGGGCCAACGTCCTGACTTTC; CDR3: CASSPTVGAEIGANVLTF
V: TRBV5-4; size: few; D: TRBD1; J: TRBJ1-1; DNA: TGTGCCAGCAGCTCCCGTTGGGACAGGGAGCATGGTGAAGCTTTCTTT; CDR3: CASSSRWDREHGEAFF
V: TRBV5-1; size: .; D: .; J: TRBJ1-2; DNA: TGCGCCAGCAGCTTGGGTTATCGGGGGGGCGATGGCTACACCTTC; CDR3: CASSLGYRGGDGYTF
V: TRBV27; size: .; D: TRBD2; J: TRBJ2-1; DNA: TGTGCCAGCAACCTGGGACTAGCGGGCGGGTACAATGAGCAGTTCTTC; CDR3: CASNLGLAGGYNEQFF
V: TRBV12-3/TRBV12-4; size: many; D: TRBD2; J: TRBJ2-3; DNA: TGTGCCAGCAGTGGACTAGCGGGCACAGATACGCAGTATTTT; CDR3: CASSGLAGTDTQYF
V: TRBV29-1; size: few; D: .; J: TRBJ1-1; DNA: TGCAGCGTTGAAGATACCAGGGGAGGGTCTTTCTTT; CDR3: CSVEDTRGGSFF
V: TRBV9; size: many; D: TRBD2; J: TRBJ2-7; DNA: TGTGCCAGCAGGCCGGGACTAGCTCTTACGGAGCAGTACTTC; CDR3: CASRPGLALTEQYF
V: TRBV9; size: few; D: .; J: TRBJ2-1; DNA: TGTGCCAGCAGCGTAGGAGTCTCTAGCCAAAATGAGCAGTTCTTC; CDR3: CASSVGVSSQNEQFF
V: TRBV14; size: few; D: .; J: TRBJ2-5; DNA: TGTGCCAGCAGCCAAGCAGAGACCCAGTACTTC; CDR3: CASSQAETQYF
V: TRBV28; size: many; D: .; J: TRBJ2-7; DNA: TGTGCCAGCAGTTTAAGGGCTTTCTCGAACTACGAGCAGTACTTC; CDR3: CASSLRAFSNYEQYF